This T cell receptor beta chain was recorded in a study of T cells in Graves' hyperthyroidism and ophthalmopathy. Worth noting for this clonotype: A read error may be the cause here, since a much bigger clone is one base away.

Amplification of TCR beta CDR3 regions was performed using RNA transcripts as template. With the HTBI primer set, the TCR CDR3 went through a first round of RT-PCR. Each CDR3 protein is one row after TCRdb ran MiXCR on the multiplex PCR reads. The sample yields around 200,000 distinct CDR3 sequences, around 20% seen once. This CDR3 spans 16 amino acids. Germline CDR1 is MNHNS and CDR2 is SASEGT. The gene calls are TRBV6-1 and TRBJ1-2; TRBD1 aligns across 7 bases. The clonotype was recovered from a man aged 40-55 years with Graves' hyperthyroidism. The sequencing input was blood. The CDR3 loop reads CAGSSQGMATNYGYTF. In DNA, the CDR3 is TGTGCCGGCAGCTCACAGGGGATGGCGACTAACTATGGCTACACCTTC.